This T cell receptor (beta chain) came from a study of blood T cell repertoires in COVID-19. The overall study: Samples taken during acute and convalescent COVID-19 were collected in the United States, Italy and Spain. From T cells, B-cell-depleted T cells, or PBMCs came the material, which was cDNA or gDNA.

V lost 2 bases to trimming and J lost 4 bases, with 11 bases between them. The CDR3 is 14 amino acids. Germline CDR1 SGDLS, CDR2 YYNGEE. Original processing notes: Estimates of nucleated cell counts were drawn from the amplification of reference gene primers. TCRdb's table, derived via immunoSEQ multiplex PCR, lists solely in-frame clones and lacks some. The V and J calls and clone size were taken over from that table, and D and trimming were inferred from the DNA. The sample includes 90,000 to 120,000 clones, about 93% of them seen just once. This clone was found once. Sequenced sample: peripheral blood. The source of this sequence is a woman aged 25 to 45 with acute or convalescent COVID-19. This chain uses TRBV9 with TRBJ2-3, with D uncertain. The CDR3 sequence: CASSVGGISDTQYF. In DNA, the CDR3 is TGTGCCAGCAGCGTCGGCGGTATTTCAGATACGCAGTATTTT.